This T cell receptor (beta chain) is drawn from a study of shared clonotypes between healthy human individuals. After removal of 5 bases from V and 4 bases from J, the junction contained 10 bases not matched to a gene. In germline, CDR1 is MNHEY, CDR2 SMNVEV (reference sequence). This CDR3 contains 15 residues. TCRdb's table, derived via immunoSEQ multiplex PCR, lists solely in-frame clones and lacks some. The sample yields more than 2 million clones, 85% to 95% seen once. Sequences were obtained from naive CD4+ T cells sorted from blood. Specified subset: CD45RA+ positively selected. The chain carries TRBV27 and TRBJ1-1, with 7 bases that match TRBD1. This receptor was identified in a young man in good health. In nucleotides, the CDR3 is TGTGCCAGCAGTCGTCCGACAGGGCTGGCCACTGAAGCTTTCTTT. It translates to CASSRPTGLATEAFF.